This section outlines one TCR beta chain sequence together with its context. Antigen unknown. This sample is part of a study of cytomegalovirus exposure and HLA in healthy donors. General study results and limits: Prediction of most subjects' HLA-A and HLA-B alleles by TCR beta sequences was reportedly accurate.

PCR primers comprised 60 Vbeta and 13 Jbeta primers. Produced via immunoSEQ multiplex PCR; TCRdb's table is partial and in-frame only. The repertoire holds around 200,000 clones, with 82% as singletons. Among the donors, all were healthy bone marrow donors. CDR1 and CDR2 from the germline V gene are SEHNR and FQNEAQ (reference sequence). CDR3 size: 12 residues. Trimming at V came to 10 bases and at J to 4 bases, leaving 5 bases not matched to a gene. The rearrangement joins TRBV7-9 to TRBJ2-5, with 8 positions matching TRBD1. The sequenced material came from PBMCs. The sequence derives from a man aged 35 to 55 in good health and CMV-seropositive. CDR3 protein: CATGQGAETQYF. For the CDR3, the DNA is TGTGCCACGGGGCAGGGGGCAGAGACCCAGTACTTC.